The 3 T cell receptor beta chains below were found in one sample sequenced in a study of response to subunit inactivated influenza vaccine. TCRdb recomputed calls from the RT-PCR reads with MiXCR, one row per CDR3 protein. The sample consists of about 480,000 distinct CDR3 sequences, 10% to 15% of them appearing once. Source: PBMCs from blood, taken 40 to 50 days after vaccination. The origin of the receptors is a man aged 45-65 years who received an inactivated influenza vaccine.

The table lists this clonotype with many counts. V and J are TRBV7-3 and TRBJ2-1, with TRBD2 matching over 7 bases. The V segment lost 2 bases and the J segment 10 bases; nucleotides outside the gene matches: 8. The CDR3 runs 14 residues. Germline values: CDR1 SGHTA, CDR2 FQGTGA. This CDR3 is CASSLVAGVEEQFF. DNA of the CDR3: TGTGCCAGCAGCTTAGTGGCGGGAGTTGAGGAGCAGTTCTTC.

The rearrangement joins TRBV7-2 to TRBJ2-7; tentative D call: TRBD1 (5 bases). Germline CDR1 reads SGHTA; CDR2 reads FQGNSA. The CDR3 spans 16 residues. The V gene lost 5 bases and the J gene lost 7 bases, with 24 bases spanning the gap. The CDR3 spells CASSPSGGQYYVEQYF. Here the CDR3 DNA reads TGTGCCAGCAGCCCAAGTGGCGGACAATACTACGTTGAGCAGTACTTC.

CDR3 amino acids: CASSLDLAGNEQFF. The CDR3 coding sequence is TGTGCCAGCAGCTTAGATTTAGCGGGAAATGAGCAGTTCTTC. The rearrangement joins TRBV7-9 to TRBJ2-1; 8 nucleotides agree with TRBD2. CDR3 length: 14 amino acids. V lost 1 base to trimming and J lost 7 bases; unmatched junction nucleotides: 3. Germline V gene data show CDR1 as SEHNR and CDR2 as FQNEAQ (reference sequence). The full variable domain, rest sourced from reference TRBV7-9 and TRBJ2-1, is DTGVSQNPRHKITKRGQNVTFRCDPISEHNRLYWYRQTLGQGPEFLTYFQNEAQLEKSRLLSDRFSAERPKGSFSTLEIQRTEQGDSAMYLCASSLDLAGNEQFFGPGTRLTVL.